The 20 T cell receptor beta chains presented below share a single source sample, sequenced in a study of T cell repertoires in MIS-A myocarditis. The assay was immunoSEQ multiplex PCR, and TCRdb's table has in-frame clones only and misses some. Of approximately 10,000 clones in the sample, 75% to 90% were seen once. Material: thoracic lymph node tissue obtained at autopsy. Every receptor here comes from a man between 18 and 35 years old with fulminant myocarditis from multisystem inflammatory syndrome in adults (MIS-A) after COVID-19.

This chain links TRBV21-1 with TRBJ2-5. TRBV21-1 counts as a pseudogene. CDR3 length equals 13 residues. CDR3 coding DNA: TGTGCCAGCAGCAAAGGGTCTCAAGAGACCCAGTACTTC. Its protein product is CASSKGSQETQYF.

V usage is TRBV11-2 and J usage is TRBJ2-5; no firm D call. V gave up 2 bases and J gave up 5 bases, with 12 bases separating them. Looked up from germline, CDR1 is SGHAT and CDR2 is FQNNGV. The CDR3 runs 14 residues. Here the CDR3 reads CASSLFRSSETQYF. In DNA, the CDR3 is TGTGCCAGCAGCTTATTTCGGTCGTCTGAGACCCAGTACTTC. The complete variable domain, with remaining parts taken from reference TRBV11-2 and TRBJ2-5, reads EAGVAQSPRYKIIEKRQSVAFWCNPISGHATLYWYQQILGQGPKLLIQFQNNGVVDDSQLPKDRFSAERLKGVDSTLKIQPAKLEDSAVYLCASSLFRSSETQYFGPGTRLLVL.

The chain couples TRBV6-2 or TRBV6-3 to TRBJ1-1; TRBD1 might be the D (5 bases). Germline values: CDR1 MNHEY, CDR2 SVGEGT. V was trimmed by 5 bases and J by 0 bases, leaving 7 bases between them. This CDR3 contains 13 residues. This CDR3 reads CASSRQLNTEAFF. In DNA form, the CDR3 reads TGTGCCAGCAGTCGACAGTTGAACACTGAAGCTTTCTTT.

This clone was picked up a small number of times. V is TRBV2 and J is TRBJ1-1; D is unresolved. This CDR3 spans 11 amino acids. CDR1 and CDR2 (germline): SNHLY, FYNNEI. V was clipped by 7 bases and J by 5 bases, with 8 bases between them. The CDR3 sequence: CASTVGTEAFF. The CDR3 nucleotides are TGTGCCAGCACTGTAGGTACTGAAGCTTTCTTT.

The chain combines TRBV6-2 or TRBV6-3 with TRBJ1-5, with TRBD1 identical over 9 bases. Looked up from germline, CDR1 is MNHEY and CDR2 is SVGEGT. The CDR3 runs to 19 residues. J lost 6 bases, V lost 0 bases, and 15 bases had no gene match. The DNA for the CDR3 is TGTGCCAGCAGTTACTCCTCGGGACAGGGCCCCTTGAGAGGTCAGCCCCAGCATTTT. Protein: CASSYSSGQGPLRGQPQHF.

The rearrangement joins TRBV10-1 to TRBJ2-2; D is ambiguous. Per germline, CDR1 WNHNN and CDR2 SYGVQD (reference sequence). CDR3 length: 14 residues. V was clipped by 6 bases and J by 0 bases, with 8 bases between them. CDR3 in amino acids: CASRTLPNTGELFF. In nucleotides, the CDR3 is TGCGCCAGCAGGACTCTCCCGAACACCGGGGAGCTGTTTTTT.

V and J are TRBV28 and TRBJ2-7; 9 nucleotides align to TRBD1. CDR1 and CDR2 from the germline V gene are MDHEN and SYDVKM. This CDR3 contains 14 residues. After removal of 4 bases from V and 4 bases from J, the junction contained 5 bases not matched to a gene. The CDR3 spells CASSWTGVAYEQYF. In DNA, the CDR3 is TGTGCCAGCAGTTGGACAGGGGTTGCGTACGAGCAGTACTTC. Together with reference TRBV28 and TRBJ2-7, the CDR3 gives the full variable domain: DVKVTQSSRYLVKRTGEKVFLECVQDMDHENMFWYRQDPGLGLRLIYFSYDVKMKEKGDIPEGYSVSREKKERFSLILESASTNQTSMYLCASSWTGVAYEQYFGPGTRLTVT.

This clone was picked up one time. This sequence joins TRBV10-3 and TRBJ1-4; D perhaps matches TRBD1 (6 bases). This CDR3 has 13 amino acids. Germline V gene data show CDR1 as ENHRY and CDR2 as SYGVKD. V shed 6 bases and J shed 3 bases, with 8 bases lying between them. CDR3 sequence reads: CAIRGAANEKLFF. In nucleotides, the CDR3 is TGTGCCATCAGGGGGGCGGCTAATGAAAAACTGTTTTTT.

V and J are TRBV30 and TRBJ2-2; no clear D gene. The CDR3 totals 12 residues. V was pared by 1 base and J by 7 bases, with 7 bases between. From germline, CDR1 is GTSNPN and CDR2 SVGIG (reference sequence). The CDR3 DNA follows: TGTGCCTGGAGTGCCTATGTCGGGGAGCTGTTTTTT. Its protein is CAWSAYVGELFF.

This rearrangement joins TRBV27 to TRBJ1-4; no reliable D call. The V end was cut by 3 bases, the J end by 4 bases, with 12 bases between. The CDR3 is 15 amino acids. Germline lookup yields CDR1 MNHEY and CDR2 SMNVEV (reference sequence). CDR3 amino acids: CASSFLTALNEKLFF. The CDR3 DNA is TGTGCCAGCAGTTTCCTGACGGCCCTTAATGAAAAACTGTTTTTT.

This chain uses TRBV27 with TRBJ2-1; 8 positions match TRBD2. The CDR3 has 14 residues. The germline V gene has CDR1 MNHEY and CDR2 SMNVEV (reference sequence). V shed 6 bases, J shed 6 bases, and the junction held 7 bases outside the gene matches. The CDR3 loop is CASSPGLEVNEQFF. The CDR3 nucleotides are TGTGCCAGCAGCCCGGGACTAGAAGTCAATGAGCAGTTCTTC.

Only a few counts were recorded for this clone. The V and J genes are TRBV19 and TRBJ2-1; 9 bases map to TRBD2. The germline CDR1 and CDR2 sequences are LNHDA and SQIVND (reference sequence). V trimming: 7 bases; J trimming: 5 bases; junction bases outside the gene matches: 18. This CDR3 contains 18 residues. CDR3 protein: CASTRGMFRLAENNEQFF. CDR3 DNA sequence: TGTGCCAGTACTAGGGGAATGTTCAGACTAGCGGAAAACAATGAGCAGTTCTTC.

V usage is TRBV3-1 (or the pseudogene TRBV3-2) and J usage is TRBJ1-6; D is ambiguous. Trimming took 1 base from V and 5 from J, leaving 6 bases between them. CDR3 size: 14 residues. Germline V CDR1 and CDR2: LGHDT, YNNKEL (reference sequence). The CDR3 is CASSQVLNNSPLHF. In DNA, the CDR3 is TGTGCCAGCAGCCAAGTTTTAAATAATTCACCCCTCCACTTT.

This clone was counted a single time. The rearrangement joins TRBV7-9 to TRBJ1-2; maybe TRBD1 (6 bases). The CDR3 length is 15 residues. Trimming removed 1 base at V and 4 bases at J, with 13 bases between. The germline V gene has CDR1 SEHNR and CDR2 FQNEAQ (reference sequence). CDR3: CASSLEGGHGYGYTF. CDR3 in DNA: TGTGCCAGCAGCTTAGAAGGGGGGCACGGCTATGGCTACACCTTC.

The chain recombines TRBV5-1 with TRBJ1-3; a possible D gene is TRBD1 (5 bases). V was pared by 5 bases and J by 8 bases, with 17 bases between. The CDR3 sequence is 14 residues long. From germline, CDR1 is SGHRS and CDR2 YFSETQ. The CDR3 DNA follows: TGCGCCAGCAGTATCCAGGGTGCGGGGGACACCATATATTTT. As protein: CASSIQGAGDTIYF.

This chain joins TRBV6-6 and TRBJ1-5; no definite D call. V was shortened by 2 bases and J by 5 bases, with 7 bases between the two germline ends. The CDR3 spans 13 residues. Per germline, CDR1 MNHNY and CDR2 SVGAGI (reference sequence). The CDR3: CASSYGQDQPQHF. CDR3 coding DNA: TGTGCCAGCAGTTACGGGCAGGATCAGCCCCAGCATTTT.

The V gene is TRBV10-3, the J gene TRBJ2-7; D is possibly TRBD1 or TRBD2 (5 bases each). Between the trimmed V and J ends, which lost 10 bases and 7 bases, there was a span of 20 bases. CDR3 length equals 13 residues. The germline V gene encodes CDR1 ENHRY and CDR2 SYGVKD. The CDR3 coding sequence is TGTGCCACACTCGGGACGGACTTGGGGGAGCAGTACTTC. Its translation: CATLGTDLGEQYF.

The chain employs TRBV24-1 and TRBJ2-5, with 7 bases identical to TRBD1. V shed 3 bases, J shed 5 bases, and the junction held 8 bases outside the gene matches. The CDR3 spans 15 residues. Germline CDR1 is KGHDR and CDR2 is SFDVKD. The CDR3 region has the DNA TGTGCCACCAGTGATGTTAAGGGGGCCGGGGAGACCCAGTACTTC. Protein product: CATSDVKGAGETQYF.

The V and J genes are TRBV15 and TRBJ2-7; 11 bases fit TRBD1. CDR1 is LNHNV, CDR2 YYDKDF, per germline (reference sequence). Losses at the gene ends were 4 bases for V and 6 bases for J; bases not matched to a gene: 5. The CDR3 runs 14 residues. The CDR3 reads CATSTGQGVLEQYF. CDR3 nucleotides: TGTGCCACCAGCACGGGACAGGGGGTCCTCGAGCAGTACTTC.

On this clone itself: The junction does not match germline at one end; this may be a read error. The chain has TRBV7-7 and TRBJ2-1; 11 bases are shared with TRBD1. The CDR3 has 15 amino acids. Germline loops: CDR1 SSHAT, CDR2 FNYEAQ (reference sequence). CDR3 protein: CASSLRTGGKDEQFF. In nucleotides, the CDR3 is TGTGCTAGCAGTTTAAGGACAGGGGGCAAGGATGAGCAGTTCTTC. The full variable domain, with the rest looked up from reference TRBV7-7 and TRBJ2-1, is GAGVSQSPRYKVTKRGQDVTLRCDPISSHATLYWYQQALGQGPEFLTYFNYEAQPDKSGLPSDRFSAERPEGSISTLTIQRTEQRDSAMYRCASSLRTGGKDEQFFGPGTRLTVL.